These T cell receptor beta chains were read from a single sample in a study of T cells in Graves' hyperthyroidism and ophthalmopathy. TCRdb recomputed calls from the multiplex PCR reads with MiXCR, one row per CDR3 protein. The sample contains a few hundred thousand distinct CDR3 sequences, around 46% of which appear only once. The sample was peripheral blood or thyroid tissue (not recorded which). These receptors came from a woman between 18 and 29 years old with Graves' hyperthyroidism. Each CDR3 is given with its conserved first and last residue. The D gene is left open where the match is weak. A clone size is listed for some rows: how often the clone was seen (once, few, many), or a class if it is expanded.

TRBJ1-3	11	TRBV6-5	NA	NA	CATPPGNTIYF	TGTGCCACTCCCCCCGGAAACACCATATATTTT
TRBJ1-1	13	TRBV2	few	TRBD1	CASSRDRGLEAFF	TGTGCCAGCAGTAGGGACAGGGGGCTTGAAGCTTTCTTT
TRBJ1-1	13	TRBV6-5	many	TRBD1	CASSPDRDAEAFF	TGTGCCAGCAGTCCGGACAGGGACGCTGAAGCTTTCTTT
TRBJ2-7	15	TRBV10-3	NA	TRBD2	CAISPGISGSHEQYF	TGTGCCATCAGTCCGGGGATTAGCGGGAGCCACGAGCAGTACTTC
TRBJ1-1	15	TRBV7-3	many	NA	CASSYGTAPNTEAFF	TGTGCCAGCAGCTACGGGACGGCACCGAACACTGAAGCTTTCTTT
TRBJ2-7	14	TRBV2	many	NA	CASSDRRAVEEQYF	TGTGCCAGCAGTGACAGGAGGGCCGTGGAAGAGCAGTACTTC
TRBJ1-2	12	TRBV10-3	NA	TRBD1	CATSRTGEGYTF	TGTGCCACCTCGAGGACAGGGGAGGGCTACACCTTC
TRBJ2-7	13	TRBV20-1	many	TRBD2	CSYSGLTSYEQYF	TGCAGTTATTCGGGACTAACCTCCTACGAGCAGTACTTC
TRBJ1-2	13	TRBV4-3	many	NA	CASSQAAECGYTF	TGCGCCAGCAGCCAAGCCGCGGAATGTGGCTACACCTTC
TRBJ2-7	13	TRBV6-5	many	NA	CASSYMGAPEQYF	TGTGCCAGCAGTTACATGGGGGCCCCCGAGCAGTACTTC
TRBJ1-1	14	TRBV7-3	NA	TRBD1	CASSWTGVIAEAFF	TGTGCCAGCAGCTGGACAGGGGTTATCGCTGAAGCTTTCTTT
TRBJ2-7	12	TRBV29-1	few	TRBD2	CSVGGLAGEQYF	TGCAGCGTTGGGGGCCTAGCGGGCGAGCAGTACTTC
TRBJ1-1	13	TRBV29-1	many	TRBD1	CSVSGGAGTEAFF	TGCAGCGTTTCAGGGGGCGCCGGGACTGAAGCTTTCTTT
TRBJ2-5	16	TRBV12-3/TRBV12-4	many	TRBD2	CASTRLAGGRSETQYF	TGTGCCAGCACTCGACTAGCGGGAGGCCGCTCGGAGACCCAGTACTTC
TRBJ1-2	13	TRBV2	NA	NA	CASRRGENYGYTF	TGTGCCAGCAGAAGGGGGGAGAACTATGGCTACACCTTC
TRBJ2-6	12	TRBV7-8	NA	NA	CASSLDTEDLTF	TGTGCCAGCAGCTTAGACACAGAGGACCTGACTTTC
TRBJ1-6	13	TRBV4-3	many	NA	CASSQTENSPLHF	TGCGCCAGCAGCCAAACCGAAAATTCACCCCTCCACTTT
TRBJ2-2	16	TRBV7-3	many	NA	CASSLTGRGGTGELFF	TGTGCCAGCAGCTTAACCGGCAGGGGAGGCACCGGGGAGCTGTTTTTT
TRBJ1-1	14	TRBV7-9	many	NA	CASSLSLENTEAFF	TGTGCCAGCAGCTTATCGCTGGAGAACACTGAAGCTTTCTTT
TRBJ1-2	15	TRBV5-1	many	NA	CASTILPDTIYGYTF	TGCGCCAGCACTATATTACCGGACACTATTTATGGCTACACCTTC
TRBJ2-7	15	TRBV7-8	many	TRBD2	CASSLTAGVSYEQYF	TGTGCCAGCAGCTTAACAGCGGGAGTCTCCTACGAGCAGTACTTC
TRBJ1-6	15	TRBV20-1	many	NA	CSARDFQLNNSPLHF	TGCAGTGCTAGAGATTTCCAGCTGAATAATTCACCCCTCCACTTT
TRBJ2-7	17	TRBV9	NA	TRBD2	CASSRRAAGGSSYEQYF	TGTGCCAGCTCACGACGGGCAGCGGGAGGGAGCTCCTACGAGCAGTACTTC
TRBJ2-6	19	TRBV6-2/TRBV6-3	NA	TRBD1	CASSYFLGWTGVGANVLTF	TGTGCCAGCAGTTACTTCCTGGGCTGGACAGGGGTTGGGGCCAACGTCCTGACTTTC
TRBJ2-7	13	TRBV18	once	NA	CASSPRFGGEQYF	TGTGCCAGCTCACCTCGGTTCGGTGGCGAGCAGTACTTC
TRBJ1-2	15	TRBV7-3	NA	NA	CASSRDWGVNYGYTF	TGCGCCAGCAGCCGAGATTGGGGAGTTAACTATGGCTACACCTTC
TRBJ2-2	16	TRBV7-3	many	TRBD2	CASSLTGGSTTGELFF	TGTGCCAGCAGCTTGACGGGCGGGAGTACCACCGGGGAGCTGTTTTTT
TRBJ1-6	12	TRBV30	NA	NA	CACERKNSPLHF	TGTGCCTGTGAAAGGAAGAATTCACCCCTCCACTTT
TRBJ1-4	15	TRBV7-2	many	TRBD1	CASSTDSGTDEKLFF	TGTGCCAGCAGTACCGATTCCGGGACAGATGAAAAACTGTTTTTT
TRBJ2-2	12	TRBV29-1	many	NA	CSFEAGSGELFF	TGCAGCTTCGAAGCAGGGTCCGGGGAGCTGTTTTTT
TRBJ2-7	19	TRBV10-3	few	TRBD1	CASSVPDRGPLGLSYEQYF	TGTGCCAGCAGCGTTCCGGACAGGGGTCCTCTGGGGCTATCCTACGAGCAGTACTTC
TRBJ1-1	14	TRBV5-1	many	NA	CASSPDVRNTEAFF	TGCGCCAGCAGCCCTGATGTGAGGAACACTGAAGCTTTCTTT
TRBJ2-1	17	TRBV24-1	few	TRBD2	CASSEWFGLAGGNEQFF	TGTGCCAGCAGTGAATGGTTTGGGCTAGCGGGTGGGAATGAGCAGTTCTTC